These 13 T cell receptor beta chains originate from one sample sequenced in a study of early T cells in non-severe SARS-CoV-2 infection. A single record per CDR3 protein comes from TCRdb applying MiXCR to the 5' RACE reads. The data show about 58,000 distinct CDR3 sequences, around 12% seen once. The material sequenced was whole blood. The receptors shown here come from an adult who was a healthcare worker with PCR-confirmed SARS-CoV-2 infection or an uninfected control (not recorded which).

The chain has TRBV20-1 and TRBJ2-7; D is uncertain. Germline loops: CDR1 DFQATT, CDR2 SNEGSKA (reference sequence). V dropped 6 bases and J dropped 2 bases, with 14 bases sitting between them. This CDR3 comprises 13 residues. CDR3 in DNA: TGCAGTGCCAGGAGTGAGGCCCCCTACGAGCAGTACTTC. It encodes CSARSEAPYEQYF.

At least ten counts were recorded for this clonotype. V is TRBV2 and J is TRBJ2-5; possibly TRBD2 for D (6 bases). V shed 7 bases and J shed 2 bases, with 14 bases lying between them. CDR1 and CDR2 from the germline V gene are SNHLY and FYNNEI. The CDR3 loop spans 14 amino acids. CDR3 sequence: CASKASATQETQYF. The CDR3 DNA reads TGTGCCAGCAAGGCTAGCGCTACTCAAGAGACCCAGTACTTC.

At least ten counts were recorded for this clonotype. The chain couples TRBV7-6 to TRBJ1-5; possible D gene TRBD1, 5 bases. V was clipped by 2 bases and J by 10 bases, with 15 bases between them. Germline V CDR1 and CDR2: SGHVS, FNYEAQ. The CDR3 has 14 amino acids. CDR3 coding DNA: TGTGCCAGCAGCTTAAGCCCTCAGGGTCCTCCCCAGCATTTT. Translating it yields CASSLSPQGPPQHF.

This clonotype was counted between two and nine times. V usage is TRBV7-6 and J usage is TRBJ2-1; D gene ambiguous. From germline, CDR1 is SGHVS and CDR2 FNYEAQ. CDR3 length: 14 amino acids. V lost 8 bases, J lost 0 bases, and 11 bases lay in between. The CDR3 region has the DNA TGTGCCAGCGGCAGCCTCGCCTCCTACAATGAGCAGTTCTTC. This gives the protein CASGSLASYNEQFF.

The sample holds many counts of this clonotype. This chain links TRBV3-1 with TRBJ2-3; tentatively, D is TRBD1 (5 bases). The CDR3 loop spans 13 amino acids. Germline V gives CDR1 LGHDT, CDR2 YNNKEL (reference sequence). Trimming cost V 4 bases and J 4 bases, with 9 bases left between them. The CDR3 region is CASSPQTADTQYF. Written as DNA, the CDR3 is TGTGCCAGCAGCCCCCAGACAGCAGATACGCAGTATTTT.

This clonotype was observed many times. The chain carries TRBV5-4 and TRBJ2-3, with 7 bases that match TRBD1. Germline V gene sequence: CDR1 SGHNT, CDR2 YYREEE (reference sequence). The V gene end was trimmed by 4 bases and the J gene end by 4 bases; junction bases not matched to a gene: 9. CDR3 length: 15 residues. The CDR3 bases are TGTGCCAGCAGCCCGTTGAGGGGGCAGGCAGATACGCAGTATTTT. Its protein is CASSPLRGQADTQYF.

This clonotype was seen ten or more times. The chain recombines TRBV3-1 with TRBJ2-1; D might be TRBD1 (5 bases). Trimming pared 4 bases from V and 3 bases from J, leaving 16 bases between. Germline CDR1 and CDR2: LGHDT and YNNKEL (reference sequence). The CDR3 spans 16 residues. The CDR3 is CASSPPTGGHYNEQFF. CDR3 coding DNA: TGTGCCAGCAGCCCCCCTACAGGCGGCCACTACAATGAGCAGTTCTTC.

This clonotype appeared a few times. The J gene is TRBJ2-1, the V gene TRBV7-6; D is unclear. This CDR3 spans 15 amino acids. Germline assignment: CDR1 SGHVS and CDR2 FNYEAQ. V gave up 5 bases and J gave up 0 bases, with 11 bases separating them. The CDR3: CASSAGPDSYNEQFF. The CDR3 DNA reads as TGTGCCAGCAGCGCCGGACCGGACTCCTACAATGAGCAGTTCTTC. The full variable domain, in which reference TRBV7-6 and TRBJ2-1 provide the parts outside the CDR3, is GAGVSQSPRYKVTKRGQDVALRCDPISGHVSLYWYRQALGQGPEFLTYFNYEAQQDKSGLPNDRFSAERPEGSISTLTIQRTEQRDSAMYRCASSAGPDSYNEQFFGPGTRLTVL.

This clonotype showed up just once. The CDR3 loop reads CASRMREGGEQYF. DNA of the CDR3: TGTGCCAGCAGAATGAGAGAGGGTGGCGAGCAGTACTTC. The chain couples TRBV12-3 or TRBV12-4 to TRBJ2-7; possibly TRBD2 for D (5 bases). CDR3 length: 13 residues. Trimming removed 6 bases at V and 6 bases at J, with 15 bases between.

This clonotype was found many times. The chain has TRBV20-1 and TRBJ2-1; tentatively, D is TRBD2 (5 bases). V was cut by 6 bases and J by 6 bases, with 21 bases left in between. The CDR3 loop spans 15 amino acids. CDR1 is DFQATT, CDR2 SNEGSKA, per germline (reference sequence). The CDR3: CSALVFGEPGNEQFF. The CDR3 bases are TGCAGTGCCCTAGTTTTCGGGGAGCCCGGCAATGAGCAGTTCTTC.

CDR3 coding DNA: TGCGCCAGCAGCTCAGGGACTAGCGGGACAGCCAACACCGGGGAGCTGTTTTTT. It yields the protein CASSSGTSGTANTGELFF. The J gene is TRBJ2-2, the V gene TRBV5-1, with TRBD2 identical over 13 bases. The V gene end was trimmed by 3 bases and the J gene end by 2 bases; junction bases not matched to a gene: 7. This CDR3 contains 18 residues. The V gene's germline CDR1 is SGHRS and CDR2 YFSETQ. The whole variable domain, filled in from reference TRBV5-1 and TRBJ2-2, reads KAGVTQTPRYLIKTRGQQVTLSCSPISGHRSVSWYQQTPGQGLQFLFEYFSETQRNKGNFPGRFSGRQFSNSRSEMNVSTLELGDSALYLCASSSGTSGTANTGELFFGEGSRLTVL.

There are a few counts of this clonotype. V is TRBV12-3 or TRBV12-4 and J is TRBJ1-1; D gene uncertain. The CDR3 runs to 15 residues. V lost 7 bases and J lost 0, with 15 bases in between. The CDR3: CASTPGRGLNTEAFF. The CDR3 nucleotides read TGTGCCAGCACCCCCGGGAGAGGACTGAACACTGAAGCTTTCTTT.

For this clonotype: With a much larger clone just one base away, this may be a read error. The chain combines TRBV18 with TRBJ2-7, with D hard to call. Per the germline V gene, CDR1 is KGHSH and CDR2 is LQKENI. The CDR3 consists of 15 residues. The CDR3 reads CVSSLSGPSNNEQYF. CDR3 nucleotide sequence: TGTGTCAGCTCACTATCCGGGCCTTCTAATAACGAGCAGTACTTC.